This is a list of T cell receptor beta chains from one sample in a study of cytotoxic CD8 clonotypes in ibrutinib-treated CLL. Sequenced by immunoSEQ multiplex PCR; TCRdb stores in-frame clones only, minus some. The sample carries 110,000 to 150,000 clones, about four fifths recorded once. Here the sequenced sample was PBMCs, taken after 12 months of ibrutinib treatment. These receptors were obtained from a human donor with chronic lymphocytic leukemia. Each CDR3 is given with its conserved first and last residue. A D gene is named only where the DNA matches it firmly. Only some rows state a clone size, as once, few, many or a class for expanded clones.

TRBJ2-7,TRBV6-6,NA,NA,TGTGCCAGCAGTTACTCTACGGACAGACCGTACGAGCAGTACTTC,CASSYSTDRPYEQYF
TRBJ1-1,TRBV25-1,NA,NA,TGTGCCAGCAGTGAATTTGGTGGGGGTCCAGCTTTCTTT,CASSEFGGGPAFF
TRBJ2-7,TRBV5-8,NA,NA,TGTGCCAGCAGCTTGGGAAGGCGCTACGAGCAGTACTTC,CASSLGRRYEQYF
TRBJ1-5,TRBV6-5,NA,NA,TGTGCCAGCAGTTACTCGGAGGGTAACAATCAGCCCCAGCATTTT,CASSYSEGNNQPQHF
TRBJ2-3,TRBV5-1,once,NA,TGCGCCAGCAGCCTAACAGGGAATCGGGTAGATACGCAGTATTTT,CASSLTGNRVDTQYF
TRBJ1-2,TRBV30,few,TRBD1,TGTGCCTGGAGGAGGGACAGGGGCTATGGCTACACCTTC,CAWRRDRGYGYTF
TRBJ1-5,TRBV19,NA,NA,TGTGCCAGTACCCGGGATTCCCCTAGCAATCAGCCCCAGCATTTT,CASTRDSPSNQPQHF
TRBJ2-1,TRBV12-5,NA,TRBD2,TGTGCTAGTGGTTCCCCCGGACTAGCGGGGCCGTACAATGAGCAGTTCTTC,CASGSPGLAGPYNEQFF
TRBJ1-1,TRBV6-6,NA,NA,TGTGCCAGCACCAAACGAAACACTGAAGCTTTCTTT,CASTKRNTEAFF
TRBJ2-2,TRBV5-1,few,TRBD2,TGCGCCAGCAGACCCGGTGCGGGAGAGGGCATGGGTCCCACCGGGGAGCTGTTTTTT,CASRPGAGEGMGPTGELFF
TRBJ2-1,TRBV9,once,NA,TGTGCCAGCAGCGCTATTGACGGGTACTACAATGAGCAGTTCTTC,CASSAIDGYYNEQFF
TRBJ2-1,TRBV10-3,NA,TRBD2,TGTGCCATCAGTGAACGGCTAGCGGGATACAATGAGCAGTTCTTC,CAISERLAGYNEQFF
TRBJ2-7,TRBV6-1,NA,TRBD2,TGTGCCAGCAGTGATTCTGGGTTCGGGACTAGCGGGAGGGCCTACGAGCAGTACTTC,CASSDSGFGTSGRAYEQYF
TRBJ2-3,TRBV7-8,NA,NA,TGTGCCAGCAGCTTAGGTGGCAGGGGGGGACACACAGATACGCAGTATTTT,CASSLGGRGGHTDTQYF
TRBJ2-1,TRBV4-3,NA,TRBD2,TGCGCCAGCAGCCAAGGACTAGCGGGAGTAGGCCCCAATGAGCAGTTCTTC,CASSQGLAGVGPNEQFF
TRBJ1-5,TRBV6-6,few,TRBD1,TGTGCCAGCAAACTGGGTGGCGGGACAGCGAATCAGCCCCAGCATTTT,CASKLGGGTANQPQHF
TRBJ2-7,TRBV7-9,NA,NA,TGTGCCAGCAGCTTAGGGTTTACCTACGAGCAGTACTTC,CASSLGFTYEQYF
TRBJ2-4,TRBV7-9,NA,NA,TGTGCCAGCCACAGGTTCGTAGCCAAAAACATTCAGTACTTC,CASHRFVAKNIQYF
TRBJ2-3,TRBV10-1,NA,NA,TGCGCCAGCAGTGAGGAGGGACCTAGCACAGATACGCAGTATTTT,CASSEEGPSTDTQYF
TRBJ2-7,TRBV7-9,NA,TRBD1,TGTGCCAGCAGCTTAGGACAGGGGTTCGGTGGCGAGCAGTACTTC,CASSLGQGFGGEQYF
TRBJ2-1,TRBV14,NA,TRBD2,TGTGCCAGCAGCCAAGCCCCGGGACTAGCGGGAGTCAACAATGAGCAGTTCTTC,CASSQAPGLAGVNNEQFF
TRBJ2-7,TRBV6-6,NA,NA,TGTGCCAGCAGTTGGCGGTCGAACTACGAGCAGTACTTC,CASSWRSNYEQYF
TRBJ1-4,TRBV2,NA,NA,TGTGCCAGCAAAAGACAGCTAAATGAAAAACTGTTTTTT,CASKRQLNEKLFF
TRBJ2-1,TRBV5-4,NA,TRBD2,TGTGCCAGCAGCTTGGGGGGACTAGGGCTGTATGAGCAGTTCTTC,CASSLGGLGLYEQFF
TRBJ2-6,TRBV5-1,few,NA,TGCGCCAGCAGCTTGGAAGCGGTCTCTGGGGCCAACGTCCTGACTTTC,CASSLEAVSGANVLTF
TRBJ2-2,TRBV9,NA,NA,TGTGCCAGCGGCACGAGTGTCGACACCGGGGAGCTGTTTTTT,CASGTSVDTGELFF
TRBJ2-3,TRBV7-9,NA,NA,TGTGCCAGCAGCCGGTTAGATACGCAGTATTTT,CASSRLDTQYF
TRBJ2-2,TRBV6-1,once,TRBD1,TGTGCCAGCAGCACACAACAGGGGGACACCGGGGAGCTGTTTTTT,CASSTQQGDTGELFF
TRBJ2-5,TRBV2,NA,NA,TGTGCCAGCAGTGACTGGAGCGTGAATCGTAAGACCCAGTACTTC,CASSDWSVNRKTQYF
TRBJ1-4,TRBV18,NA,NA,TGTGCCACCCAACAAGGGCAAGTTAATGAAAAACTGTTTTTT,CATQQGQVNEKLFF
TRBJ2-1,TRBV5-4,NA,TRBD1,TGTGCCAGCAGACCTCCGGGACCAGGGGGCGGTGAGCAGTTCTTC,CASRPPGPGGGEQFF
TRBJ2-3,TRBV4-3,NA,TRBD2,TGCGCCAGCAGCCAAGAGCTGGGCGGGAGGCGGGCTGATACGCAGTATTTT,CASSQELGGRRADTQYF
TRBJ2-3,TRBV27,NA,NA,TGTGCCAGCAGTATAAAGGGTGAGGATACGCAGTATTTT,CASSIKGEDTQYF
TRBJ2-7,TRBV27,NA,TRBD1,TGTGCCAGCAGTTTTCAGGGGGCCTACGAGCAGTACTTC,CASSFQGAYEQYF
TRBJ1-2,TRBV7-2,NA,TRBD1,TGTGCCAGCAGCCCCGGACAGGGTCATAACTATGGCTACACCTTC,CASSPGQGHNYGYTF
TRBJ1-2,TRBV7-2,NA,TRBD1,TGTGCCAGCAGCTTGGGACAGGCCTTCTATGGCTACACCTTC,CASSLGQAFYGYTF
TRBJ2-2,TRBV14,few,NA,TGTGCCAGCAGCCAAGATTGGGACGGGGAGCTGTTTTTT,CASSQDWDGELFF
TRBJ2-3,TRBV27,NA,TRBD2,TGTGCCAGCAGTCGATCCGTGAGCGGGAGGCCCACAGATACGCAGTATTTT,CASSRSVSGRPTDTQYF
TRBJ2-7,TRBV11-2,NA,NA,TGTGCCAGCAGCTACCCAGGCGGGGTTCGCGAGCAGTACTTC,CASSYPGGVREQYF
TRBJ2-3,TRBV5-4,NA,NA,TGTGCCAGCAGCTGGGGAATAGCGGAGCTTAGCACAGATACGCAGTATTTT,CASSWGIAELSTDTQYF
TRBJ2-7,TRBV7-9,NA,TRBD2,TGTGCCAGCAGCCGCTTACTAGCGGGAGTCTTCGAGCAGTACTTC,CASSRLLAGVFEQYF
TRBJ2-7,TRBV18,NA,TRBD2,TGTGCCAGCTCACCACCCGTCAGCGGGGCTAAGTACGAGCAGTACTTC,CASSPPVSGAKYEQYF
TRBJ2-3,TRBV28,NA,TRBD2,TGTGCCAGCAGTTTCACTAGCGGGATGGTTGCAGATACGCAGTATTTT,CASSFTSGMVADTQYF
TRBJ1-5,TRBV7-2,NA,NA,TGTGCCAGCAGCCCGTACCGGGGGCCCCAGCATTTT,CASSPYRGPQHF
TRBJ2-1,TRBV7-9,few,TRBD1,TGTGCCAGCAGCCTTCGACAGGGGGCGGCTGGACTAGGGGCGAATGAGCAGTTCTTC,CASSLRQGAAGLGANEQFF
TRBJ1-5,TRBV6-6,NA,NA,TGTGCCAGCAGTTACTCTAGCAATCAGCCCCAGCATTTT,CASSYSSNQPQHF
TRBJ2-3,TRBV5-4,NA,TRBD2,TGTGCCAGCAGCTTGGGGGGGGGAGACGCTTCTGGATATACGCAGTATTTT,CASSLGGGDASGYTQYF
TRBJ2-7,TRBV18,few,TRBD1,TGTGCCAGCTCACCGGGGACAGGGGTCTCCTACGAGCAGTACTTC,CASSPGTGVSYEQYF
TRBJ1-2,TRBV29-1,NA,TRBD1,TGCAGCGTTGAAGCGTGGGACAGGGGAAGGCGGGACTATGGCTACACCTTC,CSVEAWDRGRRDYGYTF
TRBJ1-2,TRBV5-1,NA,NA,TGCGCCAGCAGCTCAGGACCCGGAGCCTATGGCTACACCTTC,CASSSGPGAYGYTF
TRBJ2-3,TRBV7-9,NA,TRBD1,TGTGCCAGCACCCACTGGACAGGGAACACAGATACGCAGTATTTT,CASTHWTGNTDTQYF
TRBJ2-7,TRBV5-1,NA,TRBD2,TGCGCCAGCAGCTTGGGCCTAGCGGGAAACTACGAGCAGTACTTC,CASSLGLAGNYEQYF
TRBJ2-1,TRBV27,few,TRBD1,TGTGCCAGCAGTACATGGGACAGTGAGCAGTTCTTC,CASSTWDSEQFF
TRBJ2-7,TRBV19,NA,TRBD2,TGTGCCAGTAGTATAGCCGACGAACTAGCGGGACGCCGCCCCTACGAGCAGTACTTC,CASSIADELAGRRPYEQYF
TRBJ2-2,TRBV6-5,NA,NA,TGTGCCAGCAGCAACCAGGGGAGCGTCGGGGAGCTGTTTTTT,CASSNQGSVGELFF
TRBJ2-3,TRBV7-6,NA,NA,TGTGCCAGCAGCTTAGAGGACTACCCCGGTACGCAGTATTTT,CASSLEDYPGTQYF
TRBJ2-7,TRBV5-1,NA,NA,TGCGCCAGCAGCTTTGACCTGCCATCATACGAGCAGTACTTC,CASSFDLPSYEQYF
TRBJ2-7,TRBV10-1,few,TRBD2,TGCGCCAGCAGTGATTGGCCGGGACTAGCGATCTACGAGCAGTACTTC,CASSDWPGLAIYEQYF
TRBJ1-5,TRBV5-6,NA,NA,TGTGCCAGCAGCTTGGGGAGACTTAGTCGGTCCCAGCATTTT,CASSLGRLSRSQHF
TRBJ2-7,TRBV7-9,few,NA,TGTGCCTCGGGGGCCCGTTTCTACGAGCAGTACTTC,CASGARFYEQYF